The next 29 T cell receptor beta chains were all read from a single sample in a study of blood T cells in healthy people across ages. Primed by a sample-barcoded 5' primer and a J-beta primer mix, a second PCR proceeded for about 6 to 11 cycles. TCRdb re-called the 5' RACE reads with MiXCR, one entry per CDR3 protein. The profile shows about 630,000 distinct CDR3 sequences, about 21% of them singletons. Sequencing was carried out using blood. Receptor source: a man between 65 and 80 years old in good health.

V is TRBV20-1 and J is TRBJ2-7; TRBD1 agrees at 8 bases. The CDR3 contains 15 residues. Germline CDR1 reads DFQATT; CDR2 reads SNEGSKA (reference sequence). The V gene end was trimmed by 4 bases and the J gene end by 2 bases; junction bases not matched to a gene: 10. CDR3 protein: CSATGRQGWTYEQYF. In DNA form, the CDR3 reads TGCAGTGCTACGGGGCGACAGGGGTGGACCTACGAGCAGTACTTC.

This clonotype was picked up a small number of times. This chain links TRBV7-6 with TRBJ2-7; 8 bases are shared with TRBD2. The CDR3 covers 16 residues. The ends lost 1 base at V and 4 bases at J; junction bases unmatched: 9. The germline gives CDR1 SGHVS, CDR2 FNYEAQ. The DNA of the CDR3 is TGTGCCAGCAGCTTAGATGCAGGGGCTAGCGGGTACGAGCAGTACTTC. Protein product: CASSLDAGASGYEQYF.

The chain carries TRBV3-1 and TRBJ2-1; 10 bases are a match to TRBD2. V dropped 4 bases and J dropped 9; count of bases not matched to a gene: 9. Germline V lookup: CDR1 LGHDT, CDR2 YNNKEL (reference sequence). This CDR3 has 15 amino acids. In DNA, the CDR3 is TGTGCCAGCAGCCTTTACGCCCAGCGGGGGGGTGAGCAGTTCTTC. Its translation: CASSLYAQRGGEQFF.

This clonotype was detected only a few times. The chain recombines TRBV6-4 with TRBJ2-5; 10 nucleotides match TRBD1. The J call may be in error: the DNA end matches TRBJ2-1 better. The CDR3 loop spans 18 amino acids. Germline CDR1 MRHNA, CDR2 SNTAGT. The CDR3 region is CASSDSTWGRQGANEQFF. The CDR3 region has the DNA TGTGCCAGCAGTGACTCTACATGGGGGAGACAGGGGGCCAATGAGCAGTTCTTC.

This clonotype was picked up many times. The chain is built from TRBV29-1 and TRBJ2-5; 9 positions match TRBD1. The CDR3 extends over 12 amino acids. CDR1 SQVTM and CDR2 ANQGSEA come from the germline V gene. The CDR3 is CSARTGEETQYF. As DNA, the CDR3 is TGCAGTGCTAGGACAGGGGAAGAGACCCAGTACTTC.

This clonotype was counted a few times. The chain is built from TRBV3-1 and TRBJ2-2, with D unresolved. V was clipped by 0 bases and J by 6 bases, with 2 bases between them. CDR1 and CDR2 from the germline V gene are LGHDT and YNNKEL (reference sequence). The CDR3 loop spans 12 amino acids. CDR3 sequence reads: CASSQDAGELFF. The CDR3 DNA follows: TGTGCCAGCAGCCAAGATGCCGGGGAGCTGTTTTTT.

This chain connects TRBV10-3 to TRBJ2-3; 10 positions agree with TRBD2. The CDR3 sequence is 15 residues long. The V and J ends lost 5 bases and 0 bases, in that order; junction bases with no gene match: 2. Germline V lookup: CDR1 ENHRY, CDR2 SYGVKD. CDR3 loop: CAISTTSGSTDTQYF. The CDR3 coding sequence is TGTGCCATCAGTACGACTAGCGGGAGCACAGATACGCAGTATTTT.

On this clonotype: This may stem from a read error, because a much larger clone lies one nucleotide away. The DNA of the CDR3 is TGTGCCAGCTCACTAGCGGGAGACATCCACAATGAGCAGTTCTTC. Protein sequence: CASSLAGDIHNEQFF. The genes are TRBV18 and TRBJ2-1, with 9 nucleotides matching TRBD2. This CDR3 is 15 amino acids long. Trimming removed 4 bases from V and 5 bases from J; junction bases left unmatched: 6. Per the germline V gene, CDR1 is KGHSH and CDR2 is LQKENI.

The chain joins TRBV11-2 to TRBJ2-2; 8 nucleotides align to TRBD2. CDR3 length equals 19 residues. The V gene end was trimmed by 0 bases and the J gene end by 7 bases; junction bases not matched to a gene: 16. The germline CDR1 and CDR2 sequences are SGHAT and FQNNGV. CDR3: CASSLDPAGALRGSGELFF. As DNA, the CDR3 is TGTGCCAGCAGCTTAGATCCAGCGGGGGCACTTCGGGGAAGCGGGGAGCTGTTTTTT.

The chain employs TRBV12-3 or TRBV12-4 and TRBJ1-1; D unresolved. Trimming cost V 5 bases and J 5 bases, with 9 bases left between them. This CDR3 is built from 12 residues. The CDR3 protein is CASSDGFTEAFF. DNA for the CDR3: TGTGCCAGCAGTGACGGTTTTACTGAAGCTTTCTTT.

The DNA for the CDR3 is TGCGCCAGCAGCTTGGGAGGGGAGAGTGAAAAACTGTTTTTT. Translation gives CASSLGGESEKLFF. V and J are TRBV5-1 and TRBJ1-4, with D perhaps TRBD1 (5 bases). Deletions cut 0 bases from V and 7 bases from J, with 10 bases between. The length of the CDR3 is 14 residues. CDR1 SGHRS and CDR2 YFSETQ come from the germline V gene.

V is TRBV5-1 and J is TRBJ2-5, with D perhaps given as TRBD1 or TRBD2 (6 bases each). Germline loops: CDR1 SGHRS, CDR2 YFSETQ. The CDR3 spans 15 residues. Trimming stripped 4 bases from V and 5 bases from J, with 18 bases between. The CDR3 is CASSVEGGTYETQYF. CDR3 coding DNA: TGCGCCAGCAGCGTGGAAGGGGGGACGTACGAGACCCAGTACTTC. Complete variable domain (other parts from reference TRBV5-1 and TRBJ2-5): KAGVTQTPRYLIKTRGQQVTLSCSPISGHRSVSWYQQTPGQGLQFLFEYFSETQRNKGNFPGRFSGRQFSNSRSEMNVSTLELGDSALYLCASSVEGGTYETQYFGPGTRLLVL.

Remarks on this clonotype: One junction end disagrees with the germline gene, perhaps due to a read error. The chain carries TRBV7-2 and TRBJ1-5; D gene unclear. Per the germline V gene, CDR1 is SGHTA and CDR2 is FQGNSA. The CDR3 is 13 residues long. The CDR3 loop is CAGRLNHRSSQHF. DNA of the CDR3: TGTGCCGGCAGGCTTAACCATCGCTCCAGTCAGCATTTT.

This clonotype turned up a few times. V gene TRBV6-1 combines with J gene TRBJ2-1; 9 bases fit TRBD1. Germline V gives CDR1 MNHNS, CDR2 SASEGT. V lost 1 base and J lost 7; bases outside the gene matches: 2. CDR3 size: 14 residues. CDR3 loop: CASSEGTGANEQFF. For the CDR3, the DNA is TGTGCCAGCAGTGAAGGGACAGGGGCTAATGAGCAGTTCTTC.

This clonotype was observed a few times. V usage is TRBV5-1 and J usage is TRBJ2-5, with 13 bases lining up with TRBD2. This CDR3 spans 20 amino acids. Germline V lookup: CDR1 SGHRS, CDR2 YFSETQ. V dropped 4 bases and J dropped 5; count of bases not matched to a gene: 20. DNA of the CDR3: TGCGCCAGCAGCCCCGGTGGGGTGAAAACTAGCGGGAGGGTTTGGGAGACCCAGTACTTC. It codes for CASSPGGVKTSGRVWETQYF.

This clonotype occurred a few times. The chain uses TRBV5-1 and TRBJ2-5, with TRBD2 matching 14 bases. Near its end, the DNA agrees better with TRBJ2-1, so the J call may be wrong. The CDR3 is 16 residues long. CDR1 and CDR2 (germline): SGHRS, YFSETQ. CDR3: CASRVTSGRGTDEQFF. The CDR3, as DNA: TGCGCCAGCAGAGTGACTAGCGGGAGGGGGACCGATGAGCAGTTCTTC.

The V and J genes are TRBV18 and TRBJ2-1, with TRBD1 identical over 7 bases. Trimming cost V 1 base and J 5 bases; bases outside gene matches: 5. CDR3 size: 15 residues. CDR1 KGHSH and CDR2 LQKENI come from the germline V gene. CDR3 DNA sequence: TGTGCCAGCTCACCACGACCTGGGACAGACAATGAGCAGTTCTTC. The encoded protein is CASSPRPGTDNEQFF.

There are many counts of this clonotype. The chain uses TRBV25-1 and TRBJ2-7, with 7 bases identical to TRBD1. V was pared by 3 bases and J by 5 bases, with 10 bases of the junction left unmatched. This CDR3 is 15 amino acids long. CDR1 and CDR2 (germline): MGHDK, SYGVNS. CDR3 in amino acids: CASSDPGQLDHEQYF. In DNA, the CDR3 is TGTGCCAGCAGTGACCCGGGACAGCTCGACCACGAGCAGTACTTC.

The chain couples TRBV3-1 to TRBJ2-5; D might be TRBD1 or TRBD2, each matching 5 bases. Germline CDR1 is LGHDT and CDR2 is YNNKEL (reference sequence). This CDR3 region has 17 residues. The V end lost 4 bases, the J end lost 5 bases, and 23 bases lay between the germline ends. The CDR3 here is CASSRGQGFFKPETQYF. The CDR3 nucleotides read TGTGCCAGCAGCCGAGGGCAGGGATTTTTTAAGCCGGAGACCCAGTACTTC.

A few counts support this clonotype. The chain combines TRBV6-5 with TRBJ1-2; D gene uncertain. V was clipped by 11 bases and J by 11 bases, with 24 bases between them. The germline V gene encodes CDR1 MNHEY and CDR2 SVGAGI. CDR3 size: 13 residues. The CDR3 region has the DNA TGTGCCGTACGGGCGGAGGTGCCCAATGCTTACACCTTC. It encodes CAVRAEVPNAYTF.

The chain uses TRBV24-1 and TRBJ2-1, with 9 bases aligning to TRBD1. Germline V lookup: CDR1 KGHDR, CDR2 SFDVKD. V dropped 4 bases and J dropped 7; count of bases not matched to a gene: 10. This CDR3 is 16 amino acids long. The CDR3 sequence: CATSDPGQGYKNEQFF. CDR3 bases: TGTGCCACCAGTGACCCGGGACAGGGATATAAGAATGAGCAGTTCTTC.

This clonotype was detected only once. V gene TRBV29-1 combines with J gene TRBJ2-5; maybe TRBD2 (5 bases). Trimming stripped 4 bases from V and 5 bases from J, with 11 bases between. This CDR3 is built from 12 residues. Germline CDR1 is SQVTM and CDR2 is ANQGSEA. This chain's CDR3 is CSVVQRRETQYF. In DNA, the CDR3 is TGCAGCGTTGTCCAGCGGCGGGAGACCCAGTACTTC.

V and J are TRBV12-3 or TRBV12-4 and TRBJ2-5; 9 nucleotides align to TRBD1. The V gene end was trimmed by 4 bases and the J gene end by 3 bases; junction bases not matched to a gene: 6. This CDR3 contains 15 residues. This chain's CDR3 is CASSSGQGTKETQYF. CDR3 coding DNA: TGTGCCAGCAGTTCTGGACAGGGGACAAAAGAGACCCAGTACTTC.

The chain links TRBV20-1 to TRBJ2-4; perhaps TRBD2 as D (6 bases). V shed 6 bases and J shed 4 bases, with 19 bases lying between them. CDR3 length: 15 amino acids. Germline V gene sequence: CDR1 DFQATT, CDR2 SNEGSKA (reference sequence). The CDR3 protein is CSAGGNGAGKNIQYF. For the CDR3, the DNA is TGCAGTGCCGGAGGCAACGGCGCGGGGAAAAACATTCAGTACTTC.

This chain joins TRBV7-3 and TRBJ2-1; possibly TRBD2 for D (6 bases). The CDR3 extends over 15 amino acids. Trimming removed 2 bases from V and 3 bases from J, with 11 bases in between. In germline, CDR1 is SGHTA, CDR2 FQGTGA. CDR3 loop: CASSLAGSFYNEQFF. DNA of the CDR3: TGTGCCAGCAGCTTAGCGGGATCCTTCTACAATGAGCAGTTCTTC.

The rearrangement links TRBV10-3 to TRBJ2-1; 9 nucleotides align to TRBD2. Germline values: CDR1 ENHRY, CDR2 SYGVKD. The CDR3 is made up of 14 amino acids. V lost 6 bases, J lost 7 bases, and 7 bases stayed unmatched. The CDR3 bases are TGTGCCATCAGGCGGGAGGGCGTGGGTAATGAGCAGTTCTTC. This encodes CAIRREGVGNEQFF.

The chain links TRBV11-2 to TRBJ2-7, with D maybe TRBD1 (7 bases). The CDR3 sequence is 18 residues long. The germline V gene has CDR1 SGHAT and CDR2 FQNNGV. V was pared by 5 bases and J by 7 bases, with 30 bases between. CDR3 protein: CASSHIGGTERRRGEQYF. As DNA, the CDR3 is TGTGCCAGCAGCCACATAGGGGGGACAGAGCGCAGGCGAGGTGAGCAGTACTTC.

This clonotype was observed a handful of times. V and J are TRBV18 and TRBJ2-4; D uncertain. Germline V lookup: CDR1 KGHSH, CDR2 LQKENI. The CDR3 spans 16 residues. V was cut by 0 bases and J by 0 bases, with 9 bases left in between. The CDR3 DNA is TGTGCCAGCTCACCACCGGGCAAACTAGCCAAAAACATTCAGTACTTC. Translated, it gives CASSPPGKLAKNIQYF.

This clonotype was counted only a few times. The chain employs TRBV20-1 and TRBJ2-5; D is ambiguous. Germline V CDR1 and CDR2: DFQATT, SNEGSKA (reference sequence). The V end was cut by 2 bases, the J end by 3 bases, with 16 bases between. The CDR3 contains 15 residues. The CDR3 protein is CSARPGSGLEETQYF. The CDR3 DNA sequence: TGCAGTGCTAGACCGGGTAGTGGGCTGGAAGAGACCCAGTACTTC.